The 13 T cell receptor beta chains below were found in one sample sequenced in a study of response to subunit inactivated influenza vaccine. A single record per CDR3 protein comes from TCRdb applying MiXCR to the RT-PCR reads. The sample contains about 780,000 distinct CDR3 sequences, 18% of which appear only once. The source material was PBMCs from blood, sampled 4 to 6 days after vaccination. These TCRs come from a man over 45 who received an inactivated influenza vaccine.

This chain uses TRBV28 with TRBJ1-2; weak D call: TRBD1 (6 bases). Germline V CDR1 and CDR2: MDHEN, SYDVKM. The CDR3 loop spans 14 amino acids. V shed 5 bases and J shed 4 bases, with 14 bases lying between them. Here the CDR3 reads CASSGGQRTYGYTF. CDR3 coding DNA: TGTGCCAGCAGTGGAGGACAGCGGACCTATGGCTACACCTTC.

There are a few counts of this clonotype. The chain links TRBV2 to TRBJ2-6; D gene unclear. Germline assignment: CDR1 SNHLY and CDR2 FYNNEI. The CDR3 consists of 16 residues. The V end was cut by 4 bases, the J end by 0 bases, with 10 bases between. The CDR3 DNA reads TGTGCCAGCAGTGTGGCGCGCATCTCTGGGGCCAACGTCCTGACTTTC. It translates to CASSVARISGANVLTF.

In this sample, this clonotype turned up many times. The rearrangement joins TRBV20-1 to TRBJ1-1, with a tentative D call TRBD1 (5 bases). This CDR3 is built from 15 residues. The germline gives CDR1 DFQATT, CDR2 SNEGSKA (reference sequence). V was shortened by 0 bases and J by 1 base, with 12 bases between the two germline ends. CDR3 in DNA: TGCAGTGCTAGAGACCCGGGGGGGTCGAACACTGAAGCTTTCTTT. As protein: CSARDPGGSNTEAFF.

V and J are TRBV5-1 and TRBJ2-3, with TRBD2 identical over 7 bases. Germline values: CDR1 SGHRS, CDR2 YFSETQ. V was pared by 2 bases and J by 0 bases, with 3 bases of the junction left unmatched. This CDR3 is built from 15 residues. DNA of the CDR3: TGCGCCAGCAGCTTCGAAGCGGGAAGCACAGATACGCAGTATTTT. Translated, it gives CASSFEAGSTDTQYF.

The rearrangement uses TRBV6-1 and TRBJ2-2, with 9 bases that match TRBD2. Per germline, CDR1 MNHNS and CDR2 SASEGT. After removal of 6 bases from V and 4 bases from J, the junction contained 6 bases not matched to a gene. This CDR3 contains 15 residues. CDR3 protein: CASRSSGARTGELFF. The CDR3 region has the DNA TGTGCCAGCAGGTCTAGCGGGGCCCGCACCGGGGAGCTGTTTTTT.

This clonotype has more than one count but fewer than ten. The rearrangement joins TRBV18 to TRBJ1-1; 8 bases fit TRBD1. The germline V gene encodes CDR1 KGHSH and CDR2 LQKENI. The V and J ends lost 3 bases and 0 bases, in that order; junction bases with no gene match: 3. This CDR3 is 15 amino acids long. This chain's CDR3 is CASSPWTGMNTEAFF. The CDR3 DNA sequence: TGTGCCAGCTCACCCTGGACAGGGATGAACACTGAAGCTTTCTTT.

This chain connects TRBV7-9 to TRBJ2-7; no firm D call. This CDR3 has 14 residues. CDR1 is SEHNR and CDR2 is FQNEAQ in the germline V gene (reference sequence). Trimming left V 4 bases short and J 0 bases short, with 10 bases between. CDR3 nucleotides: TGTGCCAGCAGCTCCTCTGAGAGCTCCTACGAGCAGTACTTC. It specifies CASSSSESSYEQYF.

The table lists this clonotype with many counts. The J gene is TRBJ1-2, the V gene TRBV12-3 or TRBV12-4, with a weak D call TRBD1 (5 bases). This CDR3 contains 14 residues. V was pared by 1 base and J by 2 bases, with 8 bases between. CDR3 residues: CASSLVGENYGYTF. CDR3 nucleotides: TGTGCCAGCAGTTTAGTGGGGGAGAACTATGGCTACACCTTC.

This clonotype was seen a few times. The chain has TRBV20-1 and TRBJ2-3; D unresolved. Germline CDR1 is DFQATT and CDR2 is SNEGSKA (reference sequence). The V end lost 2 bases, the J end lost 2 bases, and 11 bases lay between the germline ends. The CDR3 extends over 14 amino acids. In nucleotides, the CDR3 is TGCAGTGCTAGAACGGGCGGTAACACAGATACGCAGTATTTT. Amino acid sequence: CSARTGGNTDTQYF.

This clonotype was seen a handful of times. This chain uses TRBV7-6 with TRBJ2-1; 7 positions agree with TRBD2. The CDR3 loop spans 18 amino acids. Looked up from germline, CDR1 is SGHVS and CDR2 is FNYEAQ. The V and J ends lost 5 bases and 0 bases, in that order; junction bases with no gene match: 13. DNA of the CDR3: TGTGCCAGCAGCCCCAAGTCGGGACTACCCAGCTCCTACAATGAGCAGTTCTTC. Its protein is CASSPKSGLPSSYNEQFF.

This clonotype was detected a few times. This chain joins TRBV2 and TRBJ2-1; tentative D call: TRBD2 (6 bases). The germline V gene has CDR1 SNHLY and CDR2 FYNNEI. The CDR3 has 15 residues. The V end lost 6 bases, the J end lost 5 bases, and 17 bases lay between the germline ends. CDR3 DNA sequence: TGTGCCAGCAGCGCCGGGGGTGACAGAAACAATGAGCAGTTCTTC. This sequence encodes CASSAGGDRNNEQFF.

This clonotype was recorded a few times. This chain links TRBV7-6 with TRBJ2-5; 11 nucleotides agree with TRBD2. CDR1 and CDR2 from the germline V gene are SGHVS and FNYEAQ. V shed 0 bases and J 5 bases; nucleotides not matched to a gene: 17. The CDR3 length is 20 residues. The CDR3 reads CASSLALSGGAATDAETQYF. Here the CDR3 DNA reads TGTGCCAGCAGCTTAGCCCTTAGCGGGGGGGCCGCGACTGATGCGGAGACCCAGTACTTC.

About this clonotype itself: Germline is not matched at one junction end, which may reflect a read error. The rearrangement joins TRBV11-2 to TRBJ2-5; D uncertain. CDR3 length equals 11 residues. The germline gives CDR1 SGHAT, CDR2 FQNNGV. The CDR3 is CASSGSLYPHF. For the CDR3, the DNA is TGTGCCAGCAGCGGGTCATTATATCCCCACTTC.